These 22 T cell receptor beta chains came from one sample sequenced in a study of blood T cell repertoires in COVID-19. TCRdb keeps only in-frame clones here, not all; method: immunoSEQ multiplex PCR. Of more than 150,000 clones in the sample, roughly nine tenths are singletons; the top ten hold about a fifth. The sequenced material came from peripheral blood. These receptors were obtained from a man between 65 and 85 years old with active or convalescent COVID-19.

V usage is TRBV3-1 (or the pseudogene TRBV3-2) and J usage is TRBJ2-1; the match to TRBD2 covers 9 bases. Germline V gives CDR1 LGHDT, CDR2 YNNKEL (reference sequence). The length of the CDR3 is 20 residues. The junction had 19 bases not matched to a gene; V was cut back by 0 bases and J by 7 bases. The CDR3 coding sequence is TGTGCCAGCAGCCAAGATCGGCCCCCCCGAGCGGGGGGCCTTACAAATGAGCAGTTCTTC. Protein sequence: CASSQDRPPRAGGLTNEQFF.

In this sample, this clone turned up once. The chain links TRBV29-1 to TRBJ1-1; unclear D gene. The CDR3 loop spans 14 amino acids. Germline V gene sequence: CDR1 SQVTM, CDR2 ANQGSEA. V shed 6 bases and J shed 5 bases, with 19 bases lying between them. CDR3 loop: CSVPTTSGDTEAFF. The CDR3 DNA reads as TGCAGCGTCCCCACGACCTCCGGGGATACTGAAGCTTTCTTT.

The V call is TRBV5-1, the J call TRBJ1-5, with D possibly being TRBD1 (6 bases). The CDR3 consists of 15 residues. The V gene lost 0 bases and the J gene lost 2 bases, with 9 bases spanning the gap. Per the germline V gene, CDR1 is SGHRS and CDR2 is YFSETQ. The CDR3 DNA sequence: TGCGCCAGCAGCTTGGTGGCAGGGGGCAATCAGCCCCAGCATTTT. Protein product: CASSLVAGGNQPQHF.

The chain couples TRBV6-1 to TRBJ1-3; D unclear. There are 15 residues in the CDR3. Germline CDR1 reads MNHNS; CDR2 reads SASEGT. V was pared by 3 bases and J by 1 base, with 10 bases between. The CDR3 DNA is TGTGCCAGCAGTGAGGATTGGAGTTCTGGAAACACCATATATTTT. Translated, it gives CASSEDWSSGNTIYF.

V gene TRBV19 combines with J gene TRBJ2-1, with D maybe TRBD1 (6 bases). CDR1 is LNHDA, CDR2 SQIVND, per germline (reference sequence). V dropped 3 bases and J dropped 0 bases, with 15 bases sitting between them. The CDR3 is 17 amino acids. The CDR3 DNA reads TGTGCCAGTAGTATCCTACAGGGATCGAGCTCCTACAATGAGCAGTTCTTC. It specifies CASSILQGSSSYNEQFF.

The rearrangement uses TRBV9 and TRBJ2-1, with 11 nucleotides matching TRBD2. This CDR3 is built from 15 residues. The germline CDR1 and CDR2 sequences are SGDLS and YYNGEE. V shed 3 bases, J shed 9 bases, and the junction held 8 bases outside the gene matches. The CDR3 nucleotides read TGTGCCAGCAGCGGTACTAGCGGGGGTAAAACTGAGCAGTTCTTC. This encodes CASSGTSGGKTEQFF.

The V and J genes are TRBV3-1 (or the pseudogene TRBV3-2) and TRBJ2-1; TRBD1 agrees at 8 bases. Germline assignment: CDR1 LGHDT and CDR2 YNNKEL (reference sequence). The junction had 10 bases not matched to a gene; V was cut back by 4 bases and J by 8 bases. The CDR3 loop spans 15 amino acids. The CDR3 here is CASSPARGQEDEQFF. CDR3 sequence (DNA): TGTGCCAGCAGCCCGGCCCGGGGACAGGAGGATGAGCAGTTCTTC.

The chain employs TRBV18 and TRBJ2-5; TRBD2 agrees at 8 bases. This CDR3 contains 16 residues. With V trimmed by 6 bases and J by 3 bases, 12 bases remained unmatched. Germline V lookup: CDR1 KGHSH, CDR2 LQKENI. This chain's CDR3 is CASSHPRGSGEETQYF. The CDR3 DNA sequence: TGTGCCAGCTCCCATCCACGTGGTAGCGGGGAAGAGACCCAGTACTTC.

Worth noting for this clone: The same CDR3 also results from other DNA sequences found in this sample. V and J are TRBV5-1 and TRBJ2-1, with 9 bases identical to TRBD2. Germline CDR1 reads SGHRS; CDR2 reads YFSETQ. This CDR3 has 15 amino acids. The V segment lost 4 bases and the J segment 0 bases; nucleotides outside the gene matches: 2. For the CDR3, the DNA is TGCGCCAGCAGCCTTAGCGGGAGCTCCTACAATGAGCAGTTCTTC. This gives the protein CASSLSGSSYNEQFF.

This chain uses TRBV29-1 with TRBJ1-1; the D gene is possibly TRBD1 (5 bases). From germline, CDR1 is SQVTM and CDR2 ANQGSEA. V was trimmed by 0 bases and J by 5 bases, leaving 16 bases between them. CDR3 length: 15 residues. In DNA, the CDR3 is TGCAGCGTTGAAGATCTTAGGAGGGGATGGACTGAAGCTTTCTTT. Amino acid sequence: CSVEDLRRGWTEAFF.

CDR3 sequence: CASNLAGGPPETQYF. In DNA form, the CDR3 reads TGTGCCAGCAACCTAGCGGGAGGGCCCCCAGAGACCCAGTACTTC. The chain uses TRBV27 and TRBJ2-5; 12 nucleotides agree with TRBD2. The germline CDR1 and CDR2 sequences are MNHEY and SMNVEV (reference sequence). With 7 bases clipped from V and 4 bases from J, the junction kept 7 bases outside the gene matches. The length of the CDR3 is 15 residues.

Concerning this clone itself: One end of the junction does not line up with germline, which may come from a read error. The genes are TRBV7-2 and TRBJ1-1; 7 positions agree with TRBD1. Looked up from germline, CDR1 is SGHTA and CDR2 is FQGNSA. This CDR3 spans 15 amino acids. For the CDR3, the DNA is TGTGCCAGCACCTTAGGGACACAGGGGTCCACTGAAGCTTTCTTT. It translates to CASTLGTQGSTEAFF.

The genes are TRBV11-3 and TRBJ2-3, with TRBD2 matching over 7 bases. J lost 4 bases, V lost 5 bases, and 12 bases had no gene match. Per the germline V gene, CDR1 is SGHNT and CDR2 is YENEEA. There are 16 residues in the CDR3. CDR3: CASSPRTGGGPDTQYF. For the CDR3, the DNA is TGTGCCAGCAGCCCCCGGACTGGGGGAGGGCCAGATACGCAGTATTTT.

The chain joins TRBV29-1 to TRBJ2-5; TRBD2 agrees at 9 bases. The length of the CDR3 is 16 residues. The V gene's germline CDR1 is SQVTM and CDR2 ANQGSEA. The junction had 10 bases not matched to a gene; V was cut back by 5 bases and J by 0 bases. The CDR3 region has the DNA TGCAGCGTTAGGGGAGGGTCTAGCGGGGACCAAGAGACCCAGTACTTC. Translating it yields CSVRGGSSGDQETQYF.

The chain links TRBV7-6 to TRBJ1-5; D unclear. V was cut by 5 bases and J by 0 bases, with 11 bases left in between. Germline V gene lookup returns CDR1 SGHVS and CDR2 FNYEAQ. There are 15 residues in the CDR3. CDR3 coding DNA: TGTGCCAGCAGCCCGGGAATAAATAGCAATCAGCCCCAGCATTTT. As protein: CASSPGINSNQPQHF.

The V gene is TRBV3-1 (or the pseudogene TRBV3-2), the J gene TRBJ2-1; TRBD2 agrees at 9 bases. Germline-derived CDR1 and CDR2 are LGHDT and YNNKEL (reference sequence). V dropped 4 bases and J dropped 5; count of bases not matched to a gene: 3. This CDR3 has 14 amino acids. In nucleotides, the CDR3 is TGTGCCAGCAGCCTGATAGCGGGAGACAATGAGCAGTTCTTC. Residues: CASSLIAGDNEQFF.

V and J are TRBV3-1 (or the pseudogene TRBV3-2) and TRBJ1-1; the D gene is possibly TRBD1 (6 bases). V was pared by 1 base and J by 7 bases, with 13 bases between. Germline values: CDR1 LGHDT, CDR2 YNNKEL (reference sequence). The CDR3 extends over 14 amino acids. CDR3 loop: CASSQGSGVVEAFF. In nucleotides, the CDR3 is TGTGCCAGCAGCCAAGGGTCAGGGGTTGTTGAAGCTTTCTTT.

V is TRBV2 and J is TRBJ1-5, with 8 bases matching TRBD1. The CDR3 runs to 15 residues. The ends lost 5 bases at V and 0 bases at J; junction bases unmatched: 3. From germline, CDR1 is SNHLY and CDR2 FYNNEI. This CDR3 is CASSRQGYSNQPQHF. The DNA of the CDR3 is TGTGCCAGCAGTCGACAGGGGTATAGCAATCAGCCCCAGCATTTT.

V gene TRBV2 combines with J gene TRBJ2-7; 9 bases are shared with TRBD2. Germline V gene data show CDR1 as SNHLY and CDR2 as FYNNEI. The junction had 2 bases not matched to a gene; V was cut back by 6 bases and J by 2 bases. The CDR3 is 13 residues long. The CDR3 sequence: CASRTSGAYEQYF. The CDR3 nucleotides read TGTGCCAGCAGGACTAGCGGAGCCTACGAGCAGTACTTC.

The chain recombines TRBV28 with TRBJ2-6, with D perhaps TRBD2 (5 bases). The CDR3 has 18 amino acids. V lost 1 base to trimming and J lost 4 bases, with 17 bases between them. From germline, CDR1 is MDHEN and CDR2 SYDVKM. The DNA for the CDR3 is TGTGCCAGCAGTTTATCCGCTTCGTGGAGGCCCGGGGCCAACGTCCTGACTTTC. It is translated as CASSLSASWRPGANVLTF.

In its sample, this clone was seen a few times. V and J are TRBV6-6 and TRBJ1-4; tentative D call: TRBD1 (5 bases). Between the trimmed V and J ends, which lost 2 bases and 8 bases, there was a span of 12 bases. CDR3 size: 14 residues. The V gene's germline CDR1 is MNHNY and CDR2 SVGAGI (reference sequence). The CDR3 sequence: CASSYKGLGEKLFF. The CDR3 nucleotides read TGTGCCAGCAGTTACAAGGGGTTAGGCGAAAAACTGTTTTTT.

This rearrangement joins TRBV18 to TRBJ2-3, with D uncertain. CDR1 and CDR2 (germline): KGHSH, LQKENI. The CDR3 is made up of 17 amino acids. The germline V and J ends were trimmed by 0 bases and 1 base, with 14 bases remaining between them. The CDR3 nucleotides read TGTGCCAGCTCACCACCGGCGGCTACTTGGGGCACAGATACGCAGTATTTT. Protein product: CASSPPAATWGTDTQYF.